Listed below are T cell receptor beta chains from one sample, sequenced in a study of shared clonotypes between healthy human individuals. Assay used: immunoSEQ multiplex PCR; TCRdb lists only in-frame clones, some missing. The top ten hold more than 0.085% of the sample, which has 560,000 or so clones, 90% to 97% seen once. Sequencing was performed on naive CD8+ T cells sorted from blood. The source is a woman aged 25-40 years in good health. Each CDR3 is given with its conserved first and last residue. The D gene is left open where the match is weak. The size of a clone is reported for some rows only, either as once, few or many, or as a class for expanded clones.

TGTGCCAGCAGTGAATCCCGTTCCTACGAGCAGTACTTC CASSESRSYEQYF TRBJ2-7 NA NA TRBV2
TGTGCCAGCGGTTGGGAGGGGGCCCAAACCAATGAGCAGTTCTTC CASGWEGAQTNEQFF TRBJ2-1 NA NA TRBV7-9
TGTGCCAGCAGTGGCGGCGACGATTACAATGAGCAGTTCTTC CASSGGDDYNEQFF TRBJ2-1 NA NA TRBV6-6
TGTGCCAGCAGCTTAGCCCCTAGCGGGAGGACGGGGGAGCTGTTTTTT CASSLAPSGRTGELFF TRBJ2-2 NA TRBD2 TRBV11-2
TGTGCCAGCAGTGAACCGGGACGACCCGGGGAGCTGTTTTTT CASSEPGRPGELFF TRBJ2-2 NA NA TRBV6-1
TGTGCCAGCAGTTCTATCACAGGACGCAATGAGCAGTTCTTC CASSSITGRNEQFF TRBJ2-1 NA NA TRBV28
TGTGCCAGTAGTATATCCGGGACTAGCGCCTACGAGCAGTACTTC CASSISGTSAYEQYF TRBJ2-7 once TRBD2 TRBV19
TGCGCCAGCAGCCAACCCGATTACGAGCAGTACTTC CASSQPDYEQYF TRBJ2-7 NA NA TRBV4-1
TGTGCCAGCAGCTTGCCCGGGACACCTGCCTACGAGCAGTACTTC CASSLPGTPAYEQYF TRBJ2-7 NA NA TRBV5-4
TGTGCCAGCAGCTTGGTCAGGGGTGACAATGAGCAGTTCTTC CASSLVRGDNEQFF TRBJ2-1 NA NA TRBV5-4
TGTGCCAGCAGCTCCCCTCCTTGGGACGAGCAGTACTTC CASSSPPWDEQYF TRBJ2-7 NA NA TRBV7-9
TGTGCCAGCTCACTGCCGTCTAGCCCCTACGAGCAGTACTTC CASSLPSSPYEQYF TRBJ2-7 NA NA TRBV18
TGTGCCAGCAGCTTAGCCACGGGCGCCCTGAAGTACGGCTACACCTTC CASSLATGALKYGYTF TRBJ1-2 NA NA TRBV11-2
TGTGCCACCATCATTTACGAGCAGTACTTC CATIIYEQYF TRBJ2-7 NA NA TRBV27
TGTGCCTGGAGTGTACAGGGGGGCGCGGATGGCTACACCTTC CAWSVQGGADGYTF TRBJ1-2 NA TRBD1 TRBV30
TGTGCCAGCAGTGAAGGGGGCCGGACAGGGCTCTACGAGCAGTACTTC CASSEGGRTGLYEQYF TRBJ2-7 NA TRBD1 TRBV2
TGTGCCAGCAGCCAAGATCAGGTAGCGGGAGTTTCCTCTGGGGCCAACGTCCTGACTTTC CASSQDQVAGVSSGANVLTF TRBJ2-6 NA TRBD2 TRBV4-2